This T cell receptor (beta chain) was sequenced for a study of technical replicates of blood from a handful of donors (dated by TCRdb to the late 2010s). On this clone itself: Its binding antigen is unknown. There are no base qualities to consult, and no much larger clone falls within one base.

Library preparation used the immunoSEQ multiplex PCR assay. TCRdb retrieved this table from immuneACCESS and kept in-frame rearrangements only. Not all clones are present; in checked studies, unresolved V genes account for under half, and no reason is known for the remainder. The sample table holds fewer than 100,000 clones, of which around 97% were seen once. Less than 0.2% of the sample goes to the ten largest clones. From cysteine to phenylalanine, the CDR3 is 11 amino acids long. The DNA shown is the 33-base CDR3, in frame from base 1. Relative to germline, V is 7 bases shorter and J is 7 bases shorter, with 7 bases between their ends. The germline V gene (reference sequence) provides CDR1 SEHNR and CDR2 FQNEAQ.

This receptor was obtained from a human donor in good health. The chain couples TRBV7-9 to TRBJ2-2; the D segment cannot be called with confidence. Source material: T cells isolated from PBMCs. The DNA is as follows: TGTGCCAGCATCAGGCTCGGGGAGCTGTTTTTT. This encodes CASIRLGELFF.